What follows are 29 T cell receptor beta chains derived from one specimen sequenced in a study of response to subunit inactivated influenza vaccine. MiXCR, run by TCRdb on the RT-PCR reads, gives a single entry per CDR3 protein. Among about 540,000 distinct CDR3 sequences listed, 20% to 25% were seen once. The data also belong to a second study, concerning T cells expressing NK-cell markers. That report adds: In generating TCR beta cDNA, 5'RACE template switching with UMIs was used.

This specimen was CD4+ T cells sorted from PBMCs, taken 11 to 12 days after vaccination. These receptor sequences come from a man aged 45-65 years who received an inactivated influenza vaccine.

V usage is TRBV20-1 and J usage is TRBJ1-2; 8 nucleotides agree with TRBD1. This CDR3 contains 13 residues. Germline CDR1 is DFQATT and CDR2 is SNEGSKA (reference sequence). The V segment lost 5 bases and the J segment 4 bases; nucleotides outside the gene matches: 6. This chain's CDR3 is CSALIGQGYGYTF. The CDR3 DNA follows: TGCAGTGCTCTTATCGGACAGGGCTATGGCTACACCTTC.

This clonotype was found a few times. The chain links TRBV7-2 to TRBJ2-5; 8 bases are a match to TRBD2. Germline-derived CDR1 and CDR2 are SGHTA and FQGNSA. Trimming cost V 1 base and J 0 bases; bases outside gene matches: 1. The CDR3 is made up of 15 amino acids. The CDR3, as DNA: TGTGCCAGCAGCTTAGGCGGGGGGTACCAAGAGACCCAGTACTTC. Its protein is CASSLGGGYQETQYF.

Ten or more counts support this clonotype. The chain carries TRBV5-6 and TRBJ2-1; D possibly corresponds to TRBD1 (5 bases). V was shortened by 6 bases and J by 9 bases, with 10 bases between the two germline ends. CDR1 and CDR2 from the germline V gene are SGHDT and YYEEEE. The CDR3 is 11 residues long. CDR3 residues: CASTRTSEQFF. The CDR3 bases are TGTGCCAGCACTAGGACAAGTGAGCAGTTCTTC.

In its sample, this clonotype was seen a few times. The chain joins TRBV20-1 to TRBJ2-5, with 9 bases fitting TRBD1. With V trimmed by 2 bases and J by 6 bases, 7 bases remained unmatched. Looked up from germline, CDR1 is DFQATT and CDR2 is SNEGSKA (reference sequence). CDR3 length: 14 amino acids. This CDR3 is CSARLTGGGKTQYF. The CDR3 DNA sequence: TGCAGTGCTAGATTGACAGGGGGGGGAAAGACCCAGTACTTC.

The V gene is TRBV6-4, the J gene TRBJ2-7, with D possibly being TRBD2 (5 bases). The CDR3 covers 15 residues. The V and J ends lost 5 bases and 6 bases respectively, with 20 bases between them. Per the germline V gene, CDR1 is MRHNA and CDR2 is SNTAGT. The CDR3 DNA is TGTGCCAGCAGTCCCCTCCCCGGGGAAAGGAGCGAGCAGTACTTC. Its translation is CASSPLPGERSEQYF.

The CDR3 DNA follows: TGTGCCAGCTCACCAGGACACGGCCTGCGACCCGGGGAGCTGTTTTTT. Translating gives CASSPGHGLRPGELFF. The chain is built from TRBV18 and TRBJ2-2; D may be TRBD1 (5 bases). Germline lookup yields CDR1 KGHSH and CDR2 LQKENI. Trimming left V 2 bases short and J 6 bases short, with 16 bases between. The CDR3 length is 16 residues.

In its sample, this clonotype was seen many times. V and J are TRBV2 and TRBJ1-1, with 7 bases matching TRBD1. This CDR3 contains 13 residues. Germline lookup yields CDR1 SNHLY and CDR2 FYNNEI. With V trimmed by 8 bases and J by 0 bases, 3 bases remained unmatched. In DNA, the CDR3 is TGTGCCAGCCGGGACAGCCTGAACACTGAAGCTTTCTTT. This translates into CASRDSLNTEAFF.

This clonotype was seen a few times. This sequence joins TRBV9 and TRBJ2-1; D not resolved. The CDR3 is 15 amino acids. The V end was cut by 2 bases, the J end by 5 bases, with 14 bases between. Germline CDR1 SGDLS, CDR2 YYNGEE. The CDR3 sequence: CASSVRYQAHNEQFF. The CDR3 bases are TGTGCCAGCAGCGTTCGATACCAGGCCCACAATGAGCAGTTCTTC.

The CDR3 is CAISEFSSENNEQFF. The CDR3 DNA is TGTGCCATCAGTGAATTCTCTAGCGAGAACAATGAGCAGTTCTTC. The chain uses TRBV10-3 and TRBJ2-1; weak D call: TRBD2 (6 bases). CDR1 ENHRY and CDR2 SYGVKD come from the germline V gene. V was trimmed by 3 bases and J by 5 bases, leaving 14 bases between them. This CDR3 contains 15 residues.

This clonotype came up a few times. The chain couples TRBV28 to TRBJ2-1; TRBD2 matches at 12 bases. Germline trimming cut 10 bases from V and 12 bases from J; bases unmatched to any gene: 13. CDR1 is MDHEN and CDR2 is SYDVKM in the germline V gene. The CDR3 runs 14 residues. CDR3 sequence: CATKGLAGSLAQFF. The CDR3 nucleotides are TGTGCCACTAAAGGACTAGCGGGGAGTTTAGCGCAGTTCTTC.

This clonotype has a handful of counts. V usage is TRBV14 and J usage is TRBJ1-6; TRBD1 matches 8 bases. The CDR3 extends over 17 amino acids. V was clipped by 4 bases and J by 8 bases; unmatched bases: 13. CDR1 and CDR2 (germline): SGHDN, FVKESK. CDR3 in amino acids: CASSPVRTGLGDSPLHF. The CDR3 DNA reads TGTGCCAGCAGCCCCGTCCGGACAGGGCTCGGAGATTCACCCCTCCACTTT.

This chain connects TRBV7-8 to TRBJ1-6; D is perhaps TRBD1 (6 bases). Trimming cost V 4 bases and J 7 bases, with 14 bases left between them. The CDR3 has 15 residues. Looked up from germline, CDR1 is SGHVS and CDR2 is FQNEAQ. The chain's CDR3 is CASSSSGTRNSPLHF. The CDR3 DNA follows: TGTGCCAGCAGCTCATCCGGGACACGAAATTCACCCCTCCACTTT.

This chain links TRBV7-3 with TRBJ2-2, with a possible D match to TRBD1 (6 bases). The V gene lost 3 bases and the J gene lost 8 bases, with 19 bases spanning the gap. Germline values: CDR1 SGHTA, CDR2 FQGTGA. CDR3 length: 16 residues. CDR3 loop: CASSLLGAGEMGELFF. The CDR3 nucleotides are TGTGCCAGCAGCTTGCTCGGGGCAGGGGAAATGGGGGAGCTGTTTTTT.

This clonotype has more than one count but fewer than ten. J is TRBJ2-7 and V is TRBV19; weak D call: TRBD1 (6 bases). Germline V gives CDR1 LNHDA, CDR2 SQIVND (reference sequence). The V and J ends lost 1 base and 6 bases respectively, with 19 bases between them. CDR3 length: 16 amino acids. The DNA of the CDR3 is TGTGCCAGTAGTATAGTCCGGACAGAAAGGAGAACCGAGCAGTACTTC. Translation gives CASSIVRTERRTEQYF.

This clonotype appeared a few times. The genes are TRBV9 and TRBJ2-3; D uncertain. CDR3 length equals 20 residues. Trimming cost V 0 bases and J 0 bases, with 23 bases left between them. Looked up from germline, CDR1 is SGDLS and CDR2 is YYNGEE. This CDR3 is CASSVDPNVVRIPSTDTQYF. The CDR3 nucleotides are TGTGCCAGCAGCGTAGATCCCAATGTTGTGAGGATACCTAGCACAGATACGCAGTATTTT.

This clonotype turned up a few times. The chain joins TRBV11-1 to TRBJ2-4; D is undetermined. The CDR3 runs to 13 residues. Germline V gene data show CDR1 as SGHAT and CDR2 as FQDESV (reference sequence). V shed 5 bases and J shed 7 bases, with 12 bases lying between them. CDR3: CASSLLLSNIQYF. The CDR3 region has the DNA TGTGCCAGCAGCCTCCTGCTCAGTAACATTCAGTACTTC.

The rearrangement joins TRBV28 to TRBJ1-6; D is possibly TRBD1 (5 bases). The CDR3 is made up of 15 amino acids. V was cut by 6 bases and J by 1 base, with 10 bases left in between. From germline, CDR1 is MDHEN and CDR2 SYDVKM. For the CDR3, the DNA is TGTGCCAGCAGATCCCAGGGTTCCTATAATTCACCCCTCCACTTT. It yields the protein CASRSQGSYNSPLHF. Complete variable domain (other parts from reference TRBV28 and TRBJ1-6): DVKVTQSSRYLVKRTGEKVFLECVQDMDHENMFWYRQDPGLGLRLIYFSYDVKMKEKGDIPEGYSVSREKKERFSLILESASTNQTSMYLCASRSQGSYNSPLHFGNGTRLTVT.

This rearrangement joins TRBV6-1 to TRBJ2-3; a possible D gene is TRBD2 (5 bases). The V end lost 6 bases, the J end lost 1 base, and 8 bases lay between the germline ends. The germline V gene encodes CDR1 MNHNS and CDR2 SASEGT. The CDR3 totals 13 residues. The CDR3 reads CASRLRGTDTQYF. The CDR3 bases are TGTGCCAGCAGGCTGCGGGGCACAGATACGCAGTATTTT.

In nucleotides, the CDR3 is TGTGCCAGCACTAGCGGGGGCCCTCTTCGGGATACGCAGTATTTT. Its translation: CASTSGGPLRDTQYF. The chain employs TRBV5-5 and TRBJ2-3; 10 bases match TRBD2. With 6 bases clipped from V and 6 bases from J, the junction kept 10 bases outside the gene matches. The CDR3 runs 15 residues. Germline V gene lookup returns CDR1 SGHKS and CDR2 YYEKEE (reference sequence).

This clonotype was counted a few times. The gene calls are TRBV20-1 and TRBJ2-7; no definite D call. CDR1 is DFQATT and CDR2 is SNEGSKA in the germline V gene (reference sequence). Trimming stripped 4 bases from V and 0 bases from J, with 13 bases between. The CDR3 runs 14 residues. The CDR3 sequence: CSATQTLLSYEQYF. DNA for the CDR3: TGCAGTGCTACTCAGACACTCCTCTCCTACGAGCAGTACTTC.

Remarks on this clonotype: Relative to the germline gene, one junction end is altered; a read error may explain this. The CDR3 region has the DNA TGTGCCACCACCGGGACCTCCAACAATGAGCAGTTCTTC. As protein: CATTGTSNNEQFF. The J gene is TRBJ2-1, the V gene TRBV19; TRBD1 or TRBD2 may be the D gene (5 bases each). CDR1 LNHDA and CDR2 SQIVND come from the germline V gene (reference sequence). CDR3 length: 13 residues.

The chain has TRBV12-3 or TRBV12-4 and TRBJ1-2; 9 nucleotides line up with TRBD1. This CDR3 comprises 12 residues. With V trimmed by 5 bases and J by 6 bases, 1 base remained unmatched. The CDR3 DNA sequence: TGTGCCAGCAGTCGACAGGGGGATGGCTACACCTTC. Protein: CASSRQGDGYTF.

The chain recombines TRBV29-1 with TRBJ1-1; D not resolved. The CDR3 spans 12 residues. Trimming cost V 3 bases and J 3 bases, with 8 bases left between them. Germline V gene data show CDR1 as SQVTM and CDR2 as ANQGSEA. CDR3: CSVDGWDTEAFF. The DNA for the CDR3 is TGCAGCGTTGACGGTTGGGACACTGAAGCTTTCTTT.

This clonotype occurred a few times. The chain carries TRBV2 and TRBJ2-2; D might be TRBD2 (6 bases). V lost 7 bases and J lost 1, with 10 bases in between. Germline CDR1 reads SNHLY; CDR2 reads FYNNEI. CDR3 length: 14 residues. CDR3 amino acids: CASTGGENTGELFF. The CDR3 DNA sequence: TGTGCCAGCACCGGGGGAGAGAACACCGGGGAGCTGTTTTTT.

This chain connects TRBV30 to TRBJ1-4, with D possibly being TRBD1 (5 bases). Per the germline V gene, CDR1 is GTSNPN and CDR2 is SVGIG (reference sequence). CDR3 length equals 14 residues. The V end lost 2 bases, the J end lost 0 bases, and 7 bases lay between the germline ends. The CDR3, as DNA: TGTGCCTGGAGTATCAGGGCAACTAATGAAAAACTGTTTTTT. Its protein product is CAWSIRATNEKLFF.

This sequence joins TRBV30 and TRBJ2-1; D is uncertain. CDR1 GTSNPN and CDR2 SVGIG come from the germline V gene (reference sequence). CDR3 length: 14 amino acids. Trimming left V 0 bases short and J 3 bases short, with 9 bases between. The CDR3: CAWSVFRGYNEQFF. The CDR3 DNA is TGTGCCTGGAGTGTATTCAGAGGCTACAATGAGCAGTTCTTC.

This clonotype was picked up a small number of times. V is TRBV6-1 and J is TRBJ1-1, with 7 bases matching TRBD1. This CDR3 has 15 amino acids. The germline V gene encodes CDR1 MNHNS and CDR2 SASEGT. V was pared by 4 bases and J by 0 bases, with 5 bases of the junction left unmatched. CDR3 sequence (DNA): TGTGCCAGCAGTGTCGAAGGACAGGTGAACACTGAAGCTTTCTTT. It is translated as CASSVEGQVNTEAFF.

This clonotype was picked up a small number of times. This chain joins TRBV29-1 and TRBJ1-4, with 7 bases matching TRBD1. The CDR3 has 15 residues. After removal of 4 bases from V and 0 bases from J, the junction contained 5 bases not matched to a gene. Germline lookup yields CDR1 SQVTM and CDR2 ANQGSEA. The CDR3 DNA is TGCAGCGTTGTGGGGACAGAAGCAACTAATGAAAAACTGTTTTTT. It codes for CSVVGTEATNEKLFF.

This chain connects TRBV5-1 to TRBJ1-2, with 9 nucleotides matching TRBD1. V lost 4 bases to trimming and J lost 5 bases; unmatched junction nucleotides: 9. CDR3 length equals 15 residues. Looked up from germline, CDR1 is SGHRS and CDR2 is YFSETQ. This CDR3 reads CASSDGTGRRYGYTF. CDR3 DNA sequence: TGCGCCAGCAGCGACGGGACAGGGAGAAGGTATGGCTACACCTTC.